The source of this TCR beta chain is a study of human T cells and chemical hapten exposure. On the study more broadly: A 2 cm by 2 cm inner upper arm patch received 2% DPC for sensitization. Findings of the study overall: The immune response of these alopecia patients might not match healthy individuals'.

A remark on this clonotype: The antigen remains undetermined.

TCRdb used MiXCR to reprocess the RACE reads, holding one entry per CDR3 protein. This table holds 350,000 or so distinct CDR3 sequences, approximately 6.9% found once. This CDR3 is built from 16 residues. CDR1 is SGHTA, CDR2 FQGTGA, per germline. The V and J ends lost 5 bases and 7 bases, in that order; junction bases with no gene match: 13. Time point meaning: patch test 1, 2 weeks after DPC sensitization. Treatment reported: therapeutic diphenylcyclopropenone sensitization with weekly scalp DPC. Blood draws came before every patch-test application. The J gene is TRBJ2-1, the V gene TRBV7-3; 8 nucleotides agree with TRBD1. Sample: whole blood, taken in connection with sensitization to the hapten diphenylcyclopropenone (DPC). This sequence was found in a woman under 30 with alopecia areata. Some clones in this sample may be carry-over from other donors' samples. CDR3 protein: CASSPTDRGFINEQFF. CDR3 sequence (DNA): TGTGCCAGCAGCCCAACCGACAGGGGTTTTATAAATGAGCAGTTCTTC.